This T cell receptor (beta chain) was sequenced for a study of T cell responses to AZD1222 COVID-19 vaccine (dated by TCRdb to the early 2020s). A note on the overall study: AZD1222 recipients whose second dose came at about 4 weeks and those whose second dose came at about 12 weeks were combined into one group, since spike-specific TCR depth and breadth did not differ between the two schedules. TCR sequencing was performed for 230 to 250 trial participants, of whom some 200 were given two doses of AZD1222 and 26 were given two doses of MenACWY control vaccine. Enrollment into the trials was organized by age into subgroups of 18-55, 56-69 and 70-plus years, and those subgroups contained approximately 150, 30 and 60 TCR-sequenced participants, respectively. What the research found in general, with its limitations: Only five to seven AZD1222 recipients were SARS-CoV-2 seropositive at baseline, limiting conclusions about previously exposed vaccinees. Participants were mostly white British and included more females than males, and it was suggested by the authors that clonal diversity may have been underestimated. The 56-69-year group was small, and its depth increase did not reach significance, likely because of low power. Reportedly, almost half of the unique spike-specific TCRs recognized epitopes lying outside the regions that are mutated in the B.1.351 and B.1.1.7 variants. After two AZD1222 doses, spike-specific TCR breadth and depth were significantly higher than at day 0 and than in MenACWY recipients. No day 14 peak-response samples were available, so repertoires were characterized only after the peak T cell response. The vaccine-associated CD4 TCRs covered the entire spike protein, and the dominant responses fell in regions 160-218 and 743-854.

The CDR3 regions of human TCRbeta chains were analyzed by immunosequencing. In the paper's pipeline: TCRs in the repertoires were matched against a reference library of SARS-CoV-2-specific TCRs that had been generated with the MIRA antigen-specificity platform. Breadth was defined as the fraction of unique TCRs that were SARS-CoV-2-associated. Depth was defined as the fraction of total T cells that were SARS-CoV-2-associated. Using the MIRA data, each spike-specific TCR was assigned both to the spike region to which the TCR was reactive and to a CD4 or CD8 class. Log10-transformed breadth and depth values were compared by one-way ANOVA with Sidak's multiple comparisons tests. The source is immuneACCESS, and TCRdb retained only in-frame sequences with V and J called. Part of the clones is not carried over; for the studies checked, unresolved V genes explain less than half of this, and the remainder is unexplained. That table furnishes V, J and clone size, whereas the DNA furnished D and trimming. In all, the sample holds about 120,000 clones, and over 75% of those were seen once. Of the sample, over 2.5% falls within the top ten clones.

On this clone: Its target antigen remains unknown. No much larger clone is present one base from it, and per-base qualities are unavailable.

Reading the label with the study, this specimen's time point is: baseline before first vaccination. Vaccinee samples came from UK trials COV001 and COV002, including a single-blind randomized controlled phase 2/3 trial of AZD1222 (ChAdOx1 nCoV-19) in healthy adults. Trial participant PBMC samples were collected at day 0 and day 28 after the second dose for TCRbeta chain sequencing. The CDR3 starts with the cysteine, ends with the phenylalanine, and has 16 residues. Here the CDR3 DNA is all that survives: 48 bases in frame from base 1. In the germline V gene, CDR1 corresponds to MGHDK and CDR2 to SYGVNS. V lost 0 bases and J lost 4 bases; the stretch between them is 15 bases long.

This clonotype was obtained from an adult in good health. The chain links TRBV25-1 with TRBJ1-2; too little of a D gene remains to name it. This sample comprised peripheral blood, obtained on day 0 of AZD1222 vaccination. In nucleotide form, the sequence is TGTGCCAGCAGTGAATATCAAGGAAGGGAGGGCTATGGCTACACCTTC. This codes for CASSEYQGREGYGYTF.